This T cell receptor beta chain was profiled in a study of regulatory dendritic cells for organ transplantation. Findings of the study overall: The most alloreactive TCR clonotypes were found in resting memory CD8+ cells.

In germline, CDR1 is SGHNT, CDR2 YYREEE (reference sequence). The CDR3 runs to 11 residues. V was clipped by 0 bases and J by 4 bases, with 1 base between them. Method: immunoSEQ multiplex PCR; TCRdb's copy keeps in-frame clones and lacks some. In the table there are almost 35,000 clones, roughly 89% of which are singletons. About this clone: The antigen is unknown.

The sequencing sample was made of naive CD4+ T cells from blood. Documented subset: CD45RA+ naive T cells. The receptor was derived from a human donor in good health. V usage is TRBV5-4 and J usage is TRBJ1-1; D is unresolved. CDR3 loop: CASSLGTEAFF. The CDR3 DNA sequence: TGTGCCAGCAGCTTGGGCACTGAAGCTTTCTTT.